A selection of T cell receptor beta chains follows, all from one sample in a study of cytomegalovirus exposure and HLA in healthy donors. Sequenced by immunoSEQ multiplex PCR; TCRdb stores in-frame clones only, minus some. The sample has 150,000 to 180,000 clones, approximately 72% seen once; the top ten hold 2.8%. The sample was PBMCs. The origin of the receptors is a man aged 18-30 years in good health and CMV-seronegative. CDR3s include the opening cysteine and the closing phenylalanine or tryptophan.

>TRBV4-2
CASSQDFTGVPSQYF
>TRBV28
CASSLSRGYNEQFF
>TRBV7-8
CASSFGVGSETQYF
>TRBV9
CASSVDSPNTEAFF
>TRBV19
CASRLQGFGNIQYF
>TRBV6-5
CASGLGTGSTDTQYF
>TRBV19
CASKGSTDTQYF
>TRBV7-2
CASSFPSDRPNDIQYF
>TRBV6-1
CASSDAGLYEQYF
>TRBV11-2
CASSPSGGALNEQFF
>TRBV7-2
CASSPGFNNEQFF
>TRBV11-2
CASSPGTSRPETQYF
>TRBV27
CASSKGQGDSPLHF
>TRBV4-2
CASSQAGQGSSGANVLTF
>TRBV5-6
CASSFFGTSDTEAFF
>TRBV5-1
CASSLNKGGNTEAFF
>TRBV2
CASSELASRVKEQFF
>TRBV6-1
CAISREGYNEQFF
>TRBV5-1
CASSLDRAGGTDTQYF
>TRBV4-1
CASSQAGSTDTQYF
>TRBV6-1
CASIYRLTNSPLHF
>TRBV29-1
CSVELQGLDLEAFF
>TRBV5-1
CASSLGTGGLNEQFF